The 14 T cell receptor beta chains given below trace back to one sample, sequenced in a study of blood T cell repertoires in COVID-19. Sequenced by immunoSEQ multiplex PCR; TCRdb stores in-frame clones only, minus some. The data contain around 200,000 clones, 86% of them singletons. The specimen was PBMCs or T cells enriched from blood (not recorded which). These receptors originate from a woman in her forties or fifties in a cohort exposed to, infected with or recovered from COVID-19 (not recorded which).

This clone was recorded a few times. The CDR3 DNA reads TGTGCCAGCAGCCCGATGGGACAGCATAATTCACCCCTCCACTTT. Amino acid sequence: CASSPMGQHNSPLHF. The V and J genes are TRBV7-2 and TRBJ1-6, with TRBD1 identical over 7 bases. Germline loops: CDR1 SGHTA, CDR2 FQGNSA. The J segment lost 5 bases and the V segment lost 5 bases, leaving 6 bases of the junction unmatched. The CDR3 extends over 15 amino acids.

The chain has TRBV4-1 and TRBJ1-3; tentative D call: TRBD1 (5 bases). Germline assignment: CDR1 MGHRA and CDR2 YSYEKL. Trimming cost V 5 bases and J 2 bases, with 16 bases left between them. This CDR3 spans 16 amino acids. The CDR3 DNA follows: TGCGCCAGCAGCGTACAGGTTGCTGGGACTGGAAACACCATATATTTT. It codes for CASSVQVAGTGNTIYF.

This sequence joins TRBV6-2 or TRBV6-3 and TRBJ2-7; 7 bases are shared with TRBD1. This CDR3 is built from 15 residues. CDR1 MNHEY and CDR2 SVGEGT come from the germline V gene. V lost 2 bases to trimming and J lost 2 bases; unmatched junction nucleotides: 6. The CDR3 DNA reads TGTGCCAGCAGTTACAGGACAGGTCGAACCTACGAGCAGTACTTC. This encodes CASSYRTGRTYEQYF.

This clone has a handful of counts. The V gene is TRBV7-2, the J gene TRBJ1-2, with no clear D. Trimming removed 1 base at V and 2 bases at J, with 5 bases between. CDR3 length: 13 amino acids. Germline V gene lookup returns CDR1 SGHTA and CDR2 FQGNSA. CDR3: CASSLGQNYGYTF. CDR3 bases: TGTGCCAGCAGCTTAGGGCAGAACTATGGCTACACCTTC.

The gene calls are TRBV5-1 and TRBJ2-2, with a tentative D call TRBD1 (6 bases). The CDR3 is 15 amino acids. The V and J ends lost 4 bases and 5 bases respectively, with 15 bases between them. The germline gives CDR1 SGHRS, CDR2 YFSETQ. CDR3: CASSPGTWETGELFF. CDR3 DNA: TGCGCCAGCAGCCCCGGGACATGGGAGACCGGGGAGCTGTTTTTT.

V and J are TRBV5-5 and TRBJ1-5, with TRBD1 matching 9 bases. V was clipped by 1 base and J by 1 base; unmatched bases: 0. CDR1 and CDR2 from the germline V gene are SGHKS and YYEKEE (reference sequence). This CDR3 is built from 15 residues. The CDR3 DNA reads as TGTGCCAGCAGCTTGACAGGGGGCAGCAATCAGCCCCAGCATTTT. Amino acid sequence: CASSLTGGSNQPQHF.

J is TRBJ2-3 and V is TRBV11-1; a weak D match, TRBD2 (5 bases). The V and J ends lost 1 base and 1 base respectively, with 9 bases between them. The CDR3 is 15 amino acids. Germline V CDR1 and CDR2: SGHAT, FQDESV (reference sequence). This chain's CDR3 is CASSLEPGGTDTQYF. Written as DNA, the CDR3 is TGTGCCAGCAGCTTAGAACCCGGGGGCACAGATACGCAGTATTTT.

V gene TRBV11-1 combines with J gene TRBJ2-7; maybe TRBD2 (6 bases). The CDR3 runs to 14 residues. Germline assignment: CDR1 SGHAT and CDR2 FQDESV (reference sequence). The V end was cut by 3 bases, the J end by 4 bases, with 13 bases between. CDR3 amino acids: CASSFRLDGYEQYF. CDR3 coding DNA: TGTGCCAGCAGCTTCCGACTAGACGGGTACGAGCAGTACTTC.

A few counts support this clone. The rearrangement uses TRBV4-2 and TRBJ2-3; 9 bases map to TRBD1. Losses at the gene ends were 4 bases for V and 3 bases for J; bases not matched to a gene: 2. Per the germline V gene, CDR1 is LGHNA and CDR2 is YNFKEQ. The CDR3 loop spans 14 amino acids. The CDR3 coding sequence is TGTGCCAGCAGCCCGGGACAGGGTACAGATACGCAGTATTTT. This codes for CASSPGQGTDTQYF.

The chain links TRBV7-2 to TRBJ2-1, with 8 bases lining up with TRBD2. J was trimmed by 8 bases and V by 5 bases; bases with no gene match: 8. Germline assignment: CDR1 SGHTA and CDR2 FQGNSA. The CDR3 contains 14 residues. CDR3 DNA: TGTGCCAGCAGCCGGGGGGGCCCCACAGATGAGCAGTTCTTC. This codes for CASSRGGPTDEQFF.

The genes are TRBV5-1 and TRBJ2-3; 7 bases are a match to TRBD2. This CDR3 spans 15 amino acids. The junction had 9 bases not matched to a gene; V was cut back by 3 bases and J by 5 bases. Germline V gene sequence: CDR1 SGHRS, CDR2 YFSETQ. The DNA for the CDR3 is TGCGCCAGCAGCTCCCGGACTAGTGGGGGAGATACGCAGTATTTT. Protein product: CASSSRTSGGDTQYF.

The chain combines TRBV2 with TRBJ2-1; 8 nucleotides agree with TRBD1. CDR3 length: 12 residues. J gave up 8 bases and V 6 bases, and 3 bases lay outside the gene matches. Germline CDR1 is SNHLY and CDR2 is FYNNEI. This CDR3 reads CASRDRGDEQFF. CDR3 bases: TGTGCCAGCAGAGACAGGGGCGATGAGCAGTTCTTC.

The genes are TRBV6-5 and TRBJ1-6; D is possibly TRBD1 (5 bases). V lost 2 bases to trimming and J lost 9 bases, with 11 bases between them. This CDR3 spans 14 amino acids. Germline V lookup: CDR1 MNHEY, CDR2 SVGAGI. CDR3 nucleotide sequence: TGTGCCAGCAGTTACCAGGGATTGGGTTCACCCCTCCACTTT. Its protein product is CASSYQGLGSPLHF.

The chain is built from TRBV27 and TRBJ2-3, with 9 bases identical to TRBD1. The CDR3 runs 14 residues. Looked up from germline, CDR1 is MNHEY and CDR2 is SMNVEV (reference sequence). V shed 4 bases and J 3 bases; nucleotides not matched to a gene: 2. CDR3 region: CASSWDRATDTQYF. In nucleotides, the CDR3 is TGTGCCAGCAGTTGGGACAGGGCAACAGATACGCAGTATTTT.